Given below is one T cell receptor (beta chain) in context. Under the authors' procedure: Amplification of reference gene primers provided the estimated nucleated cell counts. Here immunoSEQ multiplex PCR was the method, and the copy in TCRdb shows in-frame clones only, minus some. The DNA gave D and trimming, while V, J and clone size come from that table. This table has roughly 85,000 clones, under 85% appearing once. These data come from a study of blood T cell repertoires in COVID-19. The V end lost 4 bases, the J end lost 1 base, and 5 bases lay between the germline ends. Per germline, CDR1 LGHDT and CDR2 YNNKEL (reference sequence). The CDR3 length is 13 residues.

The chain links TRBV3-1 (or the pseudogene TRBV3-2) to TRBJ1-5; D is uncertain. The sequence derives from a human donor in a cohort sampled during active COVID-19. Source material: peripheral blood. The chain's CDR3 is CASSRGSNQPQHF. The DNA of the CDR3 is TGTGCCAGCAGCCGAGGGAGCAATCAGCCCCAGCATTTT.